This T cell receptor beta chain was obtained from a study of T cell clonality in common variable immunodeficiency. Regarding the study as a whole: The cause of increased CVID clonality remains unclear without subpopulation sequencing. Common variable immunodeficiency TCR beta sequences reportedly had fewer deletions and N-nucleotide insertions.

The CDR3 covers 14 residues. Germline CDR1 reads SEHNR; CDR2 reads FQNEAQ (reference sequence). The V end lost 5 bases, the J end lost 2 bases, and 13 bases lay between the germline ends. The CVID group had under 16 females and roughly 30 males, mean age roughly 40. No CVID subject was ill or on immunomodulatory drugs when sampled. Sequencing used immunoSEQ multiplex PCR; TCRdb keeps in-frame clones, though not all of them. The profile covers roughly 32,000 clones, none occurring a single time. Note on this clone: The antigen is not known. The read terminates 3 residues before the CDR3 end, so the remaining end is supplied by the germline J gene.

The chain combines TRBV7-9 with TRBJ2-7; D perhaps matches TRBD1 (6 bases). Sequenced material: peripheral blood mononuclear cells. The receptor was derived from a human donor with common variable immunodeficiency. The part of the CDR3 DNA that was read is TGTGCCAGCAGCGTAACCGGGACACCCTACGAG. Amino acids: CASSVTGTPYE. The whole CDR3 protein reads CASSVTGTPYEQYF.